This T cell receptor beta chain derives from a study of blood T cell repertoires in COVID-19. Study as a whole: Acute-phase and convalescent COVID-19 samples originated in the United States, Italy and Spain. Sources were T cells, B-cell-depleted T cells, or PBMCs; the material itself was cDNA or gDNA.

Source study methods: Amplification of reference gene primers was used by the study to estimate nucleated cell counts. Assay: immunoSEQ multiplex PCR; the TCRdb copy retains only in-frame clones and omits some. V and J calls and clone size are copied from that table; D and trimming were computed from the DNA. The sample carries around 250,000 clones, roughly 88% recorded once. Trimming pared 7 bases from V and 4 bases from J, leaving 16 bases between. The germline V gene has CDR1 SQVTM and CDR2 ANQGSEA. The CDR3 loop spans 13 amino acids. The receptor was isolated from a man of 80 years or more with acute or convalescent COVID-19. The chain recombines TRBV29-1 with TRBJ1-2; a weak D match, TRBD1 (6 bases). Specimen: peripheral blood. The CDR3 here is CSAQGEALYGYTF. CDR3 in DNA: TGCAGCGCACAGGGCGAAGCACTCTATGGCTACACCTTC.